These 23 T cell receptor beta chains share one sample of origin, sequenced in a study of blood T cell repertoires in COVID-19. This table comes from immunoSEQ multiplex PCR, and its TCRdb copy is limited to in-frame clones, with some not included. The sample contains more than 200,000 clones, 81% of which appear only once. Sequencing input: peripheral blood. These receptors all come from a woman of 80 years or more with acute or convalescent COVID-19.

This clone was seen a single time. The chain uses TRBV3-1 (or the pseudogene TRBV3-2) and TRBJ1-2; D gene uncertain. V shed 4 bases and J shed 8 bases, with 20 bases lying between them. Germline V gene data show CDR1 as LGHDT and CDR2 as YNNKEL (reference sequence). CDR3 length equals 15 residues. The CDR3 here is CASSPLRGHTRGYTF. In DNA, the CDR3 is TGTGCCAGCAGCCCCTTACGGGGTCACACGAGGGGCTACACCTTC.

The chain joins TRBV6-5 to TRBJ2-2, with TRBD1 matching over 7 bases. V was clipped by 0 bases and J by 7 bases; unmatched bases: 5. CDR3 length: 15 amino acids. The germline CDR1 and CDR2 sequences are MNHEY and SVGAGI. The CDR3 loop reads CASSYSGGRGGELFF. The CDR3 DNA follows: TGTGCCAGCAGTTACTCAGGGGGCCGGGGCGGGGAGCTGTTTTTT.

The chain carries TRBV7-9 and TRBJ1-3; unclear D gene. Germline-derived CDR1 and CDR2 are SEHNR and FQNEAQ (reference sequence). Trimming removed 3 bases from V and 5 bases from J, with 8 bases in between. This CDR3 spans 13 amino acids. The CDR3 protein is CASSLGRRNTIYF. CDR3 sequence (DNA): TGTGCCAGCAGCTTGGGCCGCCGAAACACCATATATTTT.

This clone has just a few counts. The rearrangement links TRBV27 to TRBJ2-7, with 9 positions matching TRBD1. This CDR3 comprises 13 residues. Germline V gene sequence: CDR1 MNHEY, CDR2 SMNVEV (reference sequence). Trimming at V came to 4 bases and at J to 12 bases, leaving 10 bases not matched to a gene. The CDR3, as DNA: TGTGCCAGCAGTTCAGGGACAGGGAAGACCGCGTACTTC. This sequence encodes CASSSGTGKTAYF.

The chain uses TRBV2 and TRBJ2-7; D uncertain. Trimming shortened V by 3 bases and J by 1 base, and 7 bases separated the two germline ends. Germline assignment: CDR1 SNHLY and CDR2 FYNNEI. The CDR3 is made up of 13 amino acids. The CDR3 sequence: CASSDNESYEQYF. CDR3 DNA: TGTGCCAGCAGTGATAACGAGTCCTACGAGCAGTACTTC.

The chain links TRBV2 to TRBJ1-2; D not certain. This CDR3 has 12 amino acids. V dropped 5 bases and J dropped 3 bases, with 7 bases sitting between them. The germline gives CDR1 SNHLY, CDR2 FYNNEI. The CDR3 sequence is CASSPGDYGYTF. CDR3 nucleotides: TGTGCCAGCAGTCCCGGTGACTATGGCTACACCTTC.

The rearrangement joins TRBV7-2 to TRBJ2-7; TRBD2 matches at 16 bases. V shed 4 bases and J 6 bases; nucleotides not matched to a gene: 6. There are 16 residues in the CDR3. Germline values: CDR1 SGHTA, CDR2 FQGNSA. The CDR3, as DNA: TGTGCCAGCAGCTCCCCGGGACTAGCGGGGGGGATCGAGCAGTACTTC. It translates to CASSSPGLAGGIEQYF.

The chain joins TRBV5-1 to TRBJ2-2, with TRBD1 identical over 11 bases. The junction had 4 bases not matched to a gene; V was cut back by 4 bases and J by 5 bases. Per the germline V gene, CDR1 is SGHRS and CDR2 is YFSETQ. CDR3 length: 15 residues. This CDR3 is CASSLGQGATGELFF. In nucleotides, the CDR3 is TGCGCCAGCAGCCTCGGACAGGGGGCAACCGGGGAGCTGTTTTTT.

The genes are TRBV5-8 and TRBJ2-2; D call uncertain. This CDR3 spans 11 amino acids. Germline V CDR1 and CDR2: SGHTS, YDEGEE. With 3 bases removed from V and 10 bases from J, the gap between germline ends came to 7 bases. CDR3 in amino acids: CASSSRLELFF. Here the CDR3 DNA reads TGTGCCAGCAGCTCTAGGTTGGAGCTGTTTTTT.

CDR3 DNA: TGCGCCAGCAGCTTGCATTTTGAGATCTCTGGAAACACCATATATTTT. This translates into CASSLHFEISGNTIYF. The chain is built from TRBV5-1 and TRBJ1-3; no definite D call. The CDR3 extends over 16 amino acids. V shed 1 base and J shed 0 bases, with 11 bases lying between them. Germline CDR1 and CDR2: SGHRS and YFSETQ.

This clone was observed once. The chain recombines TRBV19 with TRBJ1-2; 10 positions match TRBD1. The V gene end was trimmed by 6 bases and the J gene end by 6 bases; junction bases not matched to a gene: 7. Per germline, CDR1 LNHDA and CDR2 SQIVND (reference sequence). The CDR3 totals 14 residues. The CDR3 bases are TGTGCCAGTAGAGAGACAGGGGGCATTCATGGCTACACCTTC. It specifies CASRETGGIHGYTF.

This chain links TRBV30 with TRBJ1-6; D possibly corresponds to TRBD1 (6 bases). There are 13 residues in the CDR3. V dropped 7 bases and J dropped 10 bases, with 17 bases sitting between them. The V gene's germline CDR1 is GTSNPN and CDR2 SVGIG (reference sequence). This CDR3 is CASDRGAGSPLHF. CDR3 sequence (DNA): TGTGCCTCCGACCGGGGGGCAGGGTCACCCCTCCACTTT.

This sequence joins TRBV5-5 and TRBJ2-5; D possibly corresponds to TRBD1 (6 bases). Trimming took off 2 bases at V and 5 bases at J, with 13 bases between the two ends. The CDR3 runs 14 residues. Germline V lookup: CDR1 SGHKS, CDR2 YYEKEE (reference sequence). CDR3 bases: TGTGCCAGCAGCTTTCAGGGGTCCCGGGAGACCCAGTACTTC. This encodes CASSFQGSRETQYF.

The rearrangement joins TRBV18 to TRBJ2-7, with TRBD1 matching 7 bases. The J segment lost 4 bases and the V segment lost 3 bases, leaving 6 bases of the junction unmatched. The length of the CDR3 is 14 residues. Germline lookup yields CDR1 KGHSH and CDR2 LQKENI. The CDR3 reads CASSPYTGEYEQYF. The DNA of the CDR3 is TGTGCCAGCTCACCGTATACAGGGGAGTACGAGCAGTACTTC.

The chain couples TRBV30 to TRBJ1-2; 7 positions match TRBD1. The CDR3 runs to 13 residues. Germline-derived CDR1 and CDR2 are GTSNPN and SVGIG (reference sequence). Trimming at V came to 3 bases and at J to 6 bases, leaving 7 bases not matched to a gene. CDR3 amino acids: CAWRDRKEDGYTF. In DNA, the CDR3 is TGTGCCTGGAGGGACAGGAAGGAGGATGGCTACACCTTC.

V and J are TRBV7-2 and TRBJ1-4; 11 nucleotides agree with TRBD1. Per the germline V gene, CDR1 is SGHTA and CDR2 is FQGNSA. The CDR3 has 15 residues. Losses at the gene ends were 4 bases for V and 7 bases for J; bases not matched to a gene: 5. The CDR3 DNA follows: TGTGCCAGCAGCTCAAGGACAGGGGGCACTGAAAAACTGTTTTTT. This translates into CASSSRTGGTEKLFF.

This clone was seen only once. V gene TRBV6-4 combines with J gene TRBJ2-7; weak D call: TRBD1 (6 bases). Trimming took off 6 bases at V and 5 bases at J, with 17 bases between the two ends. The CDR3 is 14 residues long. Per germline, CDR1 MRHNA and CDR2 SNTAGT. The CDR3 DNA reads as TGTGCCAGCAGACCATCCAACAGGGACCACGAGCAGTACTTC. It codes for CASRPSNRDHEQYF.

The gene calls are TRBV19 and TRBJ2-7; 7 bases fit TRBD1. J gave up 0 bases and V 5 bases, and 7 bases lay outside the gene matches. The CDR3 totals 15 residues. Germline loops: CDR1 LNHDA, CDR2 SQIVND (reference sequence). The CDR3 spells CASSSQGSPSYEQYF. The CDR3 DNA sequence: TGTGCCAGTAGTTCACAGGGGTCCCCCTCCTACGAGCAGTACTTC. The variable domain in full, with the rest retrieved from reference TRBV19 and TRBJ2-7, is DGGITQSPKYLFRKEGQNVTLSCEQNLNHDAMYWYRQDPGQGLRLIYYSQIVNDFQKGDIAEGYSVSREKKESFPLTVTSAQKNPTAFYLCASSSQGSPSYEQYFGPGTRLTVT.

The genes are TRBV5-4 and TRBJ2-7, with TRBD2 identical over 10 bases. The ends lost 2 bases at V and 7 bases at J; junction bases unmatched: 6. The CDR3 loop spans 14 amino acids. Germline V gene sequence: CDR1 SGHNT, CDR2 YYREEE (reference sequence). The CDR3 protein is CASSLAGGPREQYF. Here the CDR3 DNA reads TGTGCCAGCAGCTTAGCGGGAGGGCCGCGGGAGCAGTACTTC. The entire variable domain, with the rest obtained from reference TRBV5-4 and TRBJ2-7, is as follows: ETGVTQSPTHLIKTRGQQVTLRCSSQSGHNTVSWYQQALGQGPQFIFQYYREEENGRGNFPPRFSGLQFPNYSSELNVNALELDDSALYLCASSLAGGPREQYFGPGTRLTVT.

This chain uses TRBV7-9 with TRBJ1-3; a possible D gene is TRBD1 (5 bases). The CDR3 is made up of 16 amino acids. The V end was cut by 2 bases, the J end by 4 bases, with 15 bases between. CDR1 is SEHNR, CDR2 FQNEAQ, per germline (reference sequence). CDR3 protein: CASSLTGRREGNTIYF. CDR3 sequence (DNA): TGTGCCAGCAGCTTAACAGGTCGGAGAGAGGGAAACACCATATATTTT.

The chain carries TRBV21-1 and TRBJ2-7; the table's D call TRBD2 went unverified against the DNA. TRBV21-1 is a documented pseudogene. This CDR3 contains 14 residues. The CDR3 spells CASSAGLRRREQYF. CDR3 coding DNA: TGTGCCAGCAGCGCTGGACTGCGGCGGAGGGAGCAGTACTTC.

CDR3 nucleotide sequence: TGTGCCAGCAGCCGTTCTACAGAGACCCAGTACTTC. This gives the protein CASSRSTETQYF. V and J are TRBV7-2 and TRBJ2-5; unclear D gene. V was trimmed by 5 bases and J by 4 bases, leaving 8 bases between them. Germline V gene lookup returns CDR1 SGHTA and CDR2 FQGNSA. The CDR3 is 12 amino acids.

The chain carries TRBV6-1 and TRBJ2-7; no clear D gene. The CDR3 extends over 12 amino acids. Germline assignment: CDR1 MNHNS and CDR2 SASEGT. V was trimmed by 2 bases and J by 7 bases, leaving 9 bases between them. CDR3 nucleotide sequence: TGTGCCAGCAGTGAACGCCCGAGGGAGCAGTACTTC. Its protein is CASSERPREQYF.